This TCR beta chain was identified during a study of blood T cell repertoires in COVID-19. In the source study's methods: Amplification of reference gene primers provided the estimated nucleated cell counts. Sequencing used immunoSEQ multiplex PCR; TCRdb keeps in-frame clones, though not all of them. That table gives V, J and clone size, and the DNA gave D and trimming. Of 200,000 or so clones detected, around 82% appear once; the ten largest clones hold around 7%. Those enrolled, adults aged roughly 18 to 100 years, came from about 24 US areas. Clinical history reported by participants formed the basis on which cohorts were assigned. The sequence derives from a woman aged 40 to 50 with acute COVID-19. Input material: PBMCs or T cells enriched from blood (not recorded which).

The CDR3 coding sequence is TGTGCCAGCAGCTTAAGATTGTTACAGGGCAGCGCTAGCTCCTACAATGAGCAGTTCTTC. Translating it yields CASSLRLLQGSASSYNEQFF. The gene calls are TRBV7-6 and TRBJ2-1; TRBD1 is a possible D gene (6 bases). Germline-derived CDR1 and CDR2 are SGHVS and FNYEAQ. V was shortened by 2 bases and J by 0 bases, with 23 bases between the two germline ends. This CDR3 comprises 20 residues.